Shown below are 11 T cell receptor beta chains from a single sample sequenced in a study of blood T cell repertoires in COVID-19. Repertoires were generated with immunoSEQ multiplex PCR, while TCRdb's copy carries only in-frame clones and drops some. Among around 140,000 clones, roughly 84% were seen once, and the ten largest hold more than 8.5%. The sample was peripheral blood. The receptors here all came from a man between 60 and 75 years old with active or convalescent COVID-19.

The chain recombines TRBV6-7 with TRBJ2-3; a possible D gene is TRBD1 (6 bases). TRBV6-7 is an open reading frame, and its role is uncertain. This CDR3 is built from 16 residues. Trimming stripped 0 bases from V and 1 base from J, with 11 bases between. The CDR3 is CASSYSAGVGTDTQYF. CDR3 nucleotide sequence: TGTGCCAGCAGTTACTCGGCAGGGGTTGGCACAGATACGCAGTATTTT.

This chain links TRBV19 with TRBJ1-3; the match to TRBD1 covers 9 bases. The J segment lost 1 base and the V segment lost 5 bases, leaving 3 bases of the junction unmatched. Germline assignment: CDR1 LNHDA and CDR2 SQIVND (reference sequence). The CDR3 runs to 15 residues. This CDR3 reads CASSGTGYSGNTIYF. The CDR3 region has the DNA TGTGCCAGTAGTGGGACAGGGTATTCTGGAAACACCATATATTTT. Based on the CDR3 plus reference TRBV19 and TRBJ1-3, the full variable domain is DGGITQSPKYLFRKEGQNVTLSCEQNLNHDAMYWYRQDPGQGLRLIYYSQIVNDFQKGDIAEGYSVSREKKESFPLTVTSAQKNPTAFYLCASSGTGYSGNTIYFGEGSWLTVV.

In nucleotides, the CDR3 is TGTGCCAGCAGCTCCCTAGCGAAGAGCTCCTATAATTCACCCCTCCACTTT. Residues: CASSSLAKSSYNSPLHF. The chain carries TRBV7-8 and TRBJ1-6; no definite D call. Germline V gives CDR1 SGHVS, CDR2 FQNEAQ. The CDR3 spans 17 residues. V lost 4 bases and J 0 bases, leaving 13 bases between the germline ends.

The genes are TRBV6-5 and TRBJ2-1; D remains ambiguous. The germline CDR1 and CDR2 sequences are MNHEY and SVGAGI. This CDR3 region has 12 residues. V lost 0 bases and J lost 13, with 10 bases in between. The CDR3, as DNA: TGTGCCAGCAGTTACTCACGGAGCCGCCAGTTCTTC. Translated, it gives CASSYSRSRQFF.

The chain joins TRBV5-4 to TRBJ2-7; the match to TRBD2 covers 8 bases. J gave up 1 base and V 1 base, and 7 bases lay outside the gene matches. CDR1 and CDR2 from the germline V gene are SGHNT and YYREEE (reference sequence). This CDR3 comprises 16 residues. The CDR3 here is CASSLFGTSTSYEQYV. The CDR3 nucleotides are TGTGCCAGCAGCTTGTTCGGGACTAGTACTTCCTACGAGCAGTACGTC.

This clone was found a few times. This rearrangement joins TRBV23-1 to TRBJ2-3, with D maybe TRBD2 (6 bases). TRBV23-1 is classed as an ORF, of uncertain function. The CDR3 length is 18 residues. Trimming left V 0 bases short and J 3 bases short, with 19 bases between. The DNA for the CDR3 is TGCGCCAGCAGTCAATCGTGCGGGGAGGTCGGTAAAACAGATACGCAGTATTTT. It specifies CASSQSCGEVGKTDTQYF.

The V and J genes are TRBV2 and TRBJ1-2; D not resolved. The CDR3 has 14 amino acids. From germline, CDR1 is SNHLY and CDR2 FYNNEI. Trimming cost V 4 bases and J 2 bases, with 11 bases left between them. CDR3 region: CASSGGSSNYGYTF. DNA for the CDR3: TGTGCCAGCAGTGGAGGGAGTTCGAACTATGGCTACACCTTC.

The chain uses TRBV6-5 and TRBJ1-4; weak D call: TRBD1 (6 bases). V shed 6 bases and J shed 4 bases, with 15 bases lying between them. Germline V gene lookup returns CDR1 MNHEY and CDR2 SVGAGI. The CDR3 covers 15 residues. The CDR3 region has the DNA TGTGCCAGCAGAGCGAATTACAGGGTTAATGAAAAACTGTTTTTT. Translation: CASRANYRVNEKLFF.

The chain employs TRBV30 and TRBJ1-6; tentatively, D is TRBD1 (6 bases). Trimming took 5 bases from V and 10 from J, leaving 21 bases between them. CDR1 and CDR2 (germline): GTSNPN, SVGIG (reference sequence). The CDR3 has 15 amino acids. CDR3 DNA: TGTGCCTGGGACCGGGGGGCAGGCGCAGCATCACCCCTCCACTTT. This codes for CAWDRGAGAASPLHF.

This clone was detected only a few times. The V and J genes are TRBV6-2 or TRBV6-3 and TRBJ1-5; the match to TRBD1 covers 9 bases. The CDR3 has 17 amino acids. J gave up 0 bases and V 2 bases, and 5 bases lay outside the gene matches. Germline lookup yields CDR1 MNHEY and CDR2 SVGEGT. CDR3 sequence (DNA): TGTGCCAGCAGTTACCTGGACAGGGGAAATAGCAATCAGCCCCAGCATTTT. This encodes CASSYLDRGNSNQPQHF.

The chain carries TRBV4-3 and TRBJ2-1; TRBD2 is a possible D gene (7 bases). With 0 bases removed from V and 2 bases from J, the gap between germline ends came to 14 bases. The length of the CDR3 is 17 residues. The germline CDR1 and CDR2 sequences are LGHNA and YSLEER. CDR3 in amino acids: CASSQEVGGVTYNEQFF. CDR3 coding DNA: TGCGCCAGCAGCCAAGAAGTAGGGGGGGTAACCTACAATGAGCAGTTCTTC.